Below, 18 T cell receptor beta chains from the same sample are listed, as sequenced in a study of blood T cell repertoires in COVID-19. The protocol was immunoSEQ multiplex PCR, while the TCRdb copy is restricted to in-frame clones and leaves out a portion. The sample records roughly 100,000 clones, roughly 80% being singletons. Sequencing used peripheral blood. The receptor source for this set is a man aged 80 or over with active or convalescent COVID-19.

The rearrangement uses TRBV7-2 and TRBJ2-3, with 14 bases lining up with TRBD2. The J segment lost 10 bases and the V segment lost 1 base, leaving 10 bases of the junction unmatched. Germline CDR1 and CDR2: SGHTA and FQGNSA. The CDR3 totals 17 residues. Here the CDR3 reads CASSLETGTSGGRSQYF. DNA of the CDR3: TGTGCCAGCAGCTTAGAGACCGGGACTAGCGGGGGAAGATCGCAGTATTTT.

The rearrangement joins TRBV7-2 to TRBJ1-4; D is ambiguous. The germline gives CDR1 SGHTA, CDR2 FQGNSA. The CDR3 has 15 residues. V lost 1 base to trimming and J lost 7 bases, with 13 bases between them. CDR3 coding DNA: TGTGCCAGCAGCTTAGGGCGAGGGAGTGTTGAAAAACTGTTTTTT. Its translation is CASSLGRGSVEKLFF.

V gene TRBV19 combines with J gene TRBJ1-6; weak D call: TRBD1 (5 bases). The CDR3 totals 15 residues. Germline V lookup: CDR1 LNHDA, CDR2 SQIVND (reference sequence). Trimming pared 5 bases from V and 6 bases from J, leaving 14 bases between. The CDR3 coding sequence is TGTGCCAGTAGTGCCCGTCAGGGATCTAATTCACCCCTCCACTTT. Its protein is CASSARQGSNSPLHF.

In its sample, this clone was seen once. The chain's CDR3 is CASAPGQGGNQPQHF. The CDR3 nucleotides are TGTGCCAGCGCACCGGGACAGGGAGGCAATCAGCCCCAGCATTTT. The chain is built from TRBV2 and TRBJ1-5; TRBD1 matches at 9 bases. The CDR3 covers 15 residues. Germline lookup yields CDR1 SNHLY and CDR2 FYNNEI. With V trimmed by 8 bases and J by 2 bases, 7 bases remained unmatched.

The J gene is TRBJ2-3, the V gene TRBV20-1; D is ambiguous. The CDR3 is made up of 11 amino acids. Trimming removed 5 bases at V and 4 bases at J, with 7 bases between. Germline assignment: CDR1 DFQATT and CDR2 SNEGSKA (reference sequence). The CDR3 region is CSAESADTQYF. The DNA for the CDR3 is TGCAGTGCTGAATCGGCAGATACGCAGTATTTT.

The CDR3 loop reads CASSSEGRHSNQPQHF. The CDR3 DNA reads TGTGCCAGCAGTTCGGAGGGACGTCATAGCAATCAGCCCCAGCATTTT. This chain joins TRBV6-6 and TRBJ1-5; D possibly corresponds to TRBD1 (5 bases). In germline, CDR1 is MNHNY, CDR2 SVGAGI (reference sequence). Trimming shortened V by 4 bases and J by 0 bases, and 13 bases separated the two germline ends. This CDR3 has 16 amino acids.

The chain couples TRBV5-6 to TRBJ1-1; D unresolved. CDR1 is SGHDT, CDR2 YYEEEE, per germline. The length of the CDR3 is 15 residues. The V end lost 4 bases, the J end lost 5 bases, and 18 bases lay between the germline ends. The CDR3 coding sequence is TGTGCCAGCAGCCCCAGGTCGGGTGGGAGGACTGAAGCTTTCTTT. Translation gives CASSPRSGGRTEAFF.

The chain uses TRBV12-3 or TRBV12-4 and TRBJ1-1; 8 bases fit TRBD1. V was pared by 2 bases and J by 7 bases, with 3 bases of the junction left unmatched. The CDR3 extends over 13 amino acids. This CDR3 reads CASSLNRGIEAFF. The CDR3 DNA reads TGTGCCAGCAGTTTAAACAGGGGGATTGAAGCTTTCTTT.

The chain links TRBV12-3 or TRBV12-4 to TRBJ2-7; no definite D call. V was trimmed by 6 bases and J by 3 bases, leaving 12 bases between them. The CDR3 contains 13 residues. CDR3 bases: TGTGCCAGCAGCCCAGGCAGAAACTACGAGCAGTACTTC. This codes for CASSPGRNYEQYF.

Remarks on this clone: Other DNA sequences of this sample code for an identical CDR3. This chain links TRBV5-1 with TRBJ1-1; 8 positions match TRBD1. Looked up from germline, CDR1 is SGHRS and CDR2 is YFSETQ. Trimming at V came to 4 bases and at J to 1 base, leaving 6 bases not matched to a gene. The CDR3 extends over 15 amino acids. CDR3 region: CASSLSGTGNTEAFF. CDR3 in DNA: TGCGCCAGCAGCCTCTCCGGGACAGGGAACACTGAAGCTTTCTTT.

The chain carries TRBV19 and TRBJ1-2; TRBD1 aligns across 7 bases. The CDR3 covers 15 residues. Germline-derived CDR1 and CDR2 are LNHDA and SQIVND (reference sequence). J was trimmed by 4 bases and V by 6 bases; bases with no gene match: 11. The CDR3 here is CASSLTGDGIYGYTF. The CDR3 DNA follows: TGTGCCAGTAGCCTAACAGGGGATGGGATCTATGGCTACACCTTC. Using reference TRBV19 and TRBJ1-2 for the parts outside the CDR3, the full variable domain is DGGITQSPKYLFRKEGQNVTLSCEQNLNHDAMYWYRQDPGQGLRLIYYSQIVNDFQKGDIAEGYSVSREKKESFPLTVTSAQKNPTAFYLCASSLTGDGIYGYTFGSGTRLTVV.

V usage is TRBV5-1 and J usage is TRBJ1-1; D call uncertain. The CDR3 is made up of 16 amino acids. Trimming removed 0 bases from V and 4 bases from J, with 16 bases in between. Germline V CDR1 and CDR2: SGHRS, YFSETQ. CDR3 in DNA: TGCGCCAGCAGCTTGGCAGCATTGGAATGGAGCACTGAAGCTTTCTTT. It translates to CASSLAALEWSTEAFF.

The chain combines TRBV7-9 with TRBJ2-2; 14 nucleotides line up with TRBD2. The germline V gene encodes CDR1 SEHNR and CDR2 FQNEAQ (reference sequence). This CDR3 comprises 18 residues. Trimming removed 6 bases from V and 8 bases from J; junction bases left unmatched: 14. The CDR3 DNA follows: TGTGCCAGCAGTAATTCCGGACTAGCGGGGGGCACTCGAGGGGAGCTGTTTTTT. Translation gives CASSNSGLAGGTRGELFF.

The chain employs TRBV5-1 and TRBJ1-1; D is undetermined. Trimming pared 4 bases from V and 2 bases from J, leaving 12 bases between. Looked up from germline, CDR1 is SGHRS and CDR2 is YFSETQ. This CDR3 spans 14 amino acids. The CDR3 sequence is CASSPGMLNTEAFF. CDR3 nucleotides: TGCGCCAGCAGCCCAGGTATGTTAAACACTGAAGCTTTCTTT.

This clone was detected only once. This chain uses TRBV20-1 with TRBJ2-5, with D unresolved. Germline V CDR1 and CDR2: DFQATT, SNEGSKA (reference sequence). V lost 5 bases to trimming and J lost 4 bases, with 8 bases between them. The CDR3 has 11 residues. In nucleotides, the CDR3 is TGCAGTGCTGCCCAGGTAGAGACCCAGTACTTC. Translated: CSAAQVETQYF.

CDR3 DNA: TGTGCCAGCAGCCAACGGACAGGGCTGAACACTGAAGCTTTCTTT. Amino acids: CASSQRTGLNTEAFF. This chain connects TRBV3-1 (or the pseudogene TRBV3-2) to TRBJ1-1, with TRBD1 matching 8 bases. Germline values: CDR1 LGHDT, CDR2 YNNKEL (reference sequence). V gave up 2 bases and J gave up 0 bases; unmatched junction bases: 2. CDR3 size: 15 residues.

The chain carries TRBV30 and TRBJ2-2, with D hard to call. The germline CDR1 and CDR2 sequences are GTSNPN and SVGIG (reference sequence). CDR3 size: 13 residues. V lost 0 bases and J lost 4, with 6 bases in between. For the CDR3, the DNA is TGTGCCTGGAGTGTACGGTTCACCGGGGAGCTGTTTTTT. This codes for CAWSVRFTGELFF.

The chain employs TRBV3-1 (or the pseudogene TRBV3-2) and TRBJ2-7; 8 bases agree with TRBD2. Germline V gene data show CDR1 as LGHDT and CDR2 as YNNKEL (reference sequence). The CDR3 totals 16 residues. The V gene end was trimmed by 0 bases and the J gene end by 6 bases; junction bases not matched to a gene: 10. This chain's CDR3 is CASSQDFSGVVPEQYF. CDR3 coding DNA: TGTGCCAGCAGCCAAGATTTTAGCGGGGTTGTCCCCGAGCAGTACTTC.